The 10 T cell receptor beta chains below come from one sample, sequenced in a study of blood T cells in healthy people across ages. PCR was performed a second time for about 7 to 12 cycles using a sample-barcoded 5' primer and a J-beta primer mix. One entry per CDR3 protein results from TCRdb running MiXCR on the 5' RACE reads. The data show around 870,000 distinct CDR3 sequences, roughly 26% seen once. Sequencing was performed on blood. Receptor source: a woman aged 80 or over in good health.

This clonotype was observed a handful of times. This chain joins TRBV2 and TRBJ2-2; tentatively, D is TRBD2 (5 bases). Germline lookup yields CDR1 SNHLY and CDR2 FYNNEI. V was clipped by 8 bases and J by 4 bases, with 11 bases between them. CDR3 length: 13 residues. The CDR3 DNA is TGTGCCAGCCGTAGCGAAGGCACCGGGGAGCTGTTTTTT. It yields the protein CASRSEGTGELFF.

The sample holds many counts of this clonotype. The genes are TRBV7-9 and TRBJ2-4, with TRBD2 matching 11 bases. V trimming: 5 bases; J trimming: 4 bases; junction bases outside the gene matches: 4. The germline CDR1 and CDR2 sequences are SEHNR and FQNEAQ (reference sequence). The CDR3 is made up of 15 amino acids. The CDR3: CASSHIAGGKNIQYF. CDR3 sequence (DNA): TGTGCCAGCAGCCATATAGCGGGGGGGAAAAACATTCAGTACTTC.

This clonotype was counted at least ten times. The chain links TRBV7-2 to TRBJ2-1, with D tentatively TRBD2 (6 bases). The germline V and J ends were trimmed by 6 bases and 4 bases, with 28 bases remaining between them. Germline assignment: CDR1 SGHTA and CDR2 FQGNSA. This CDR3 is built from 19 residues. The CDR3 sequence is CASSLTRTHLANPYNEQFF. The CDR3 DNA reads TGTGCCAGCAGTCTGACGAGGACTCATCTAGCGAATCCGTACAATGAGCAGTTCTTC.

This clonotype was counted only a few times. The chain employs TRBV2 and TRBJ2-2; 9 positions agree with TRBD2. This CDR3 has 15 amino acids. The ends lost 5 bases at V and 5 bases at J; junction bases unmatched: 6. Germline loops: CDR1 SNHLY, CDR2 FYNNEI. The CDR3 DNA reads TGTGCCAGCAGTTCCCTGGGACTAGCAACCGGGGAGCTGTTTTTT. Residues: CASSSLGLATGELFF. The whole variable domain, filled in from reference TRBV2 and TRBJ2-2, reads EPEVTQTPSHQVTQMGQEVILRCVPISNHLYFYWYRQILGQKVEFLVSFYNNEISEKSEIFDDQFSVERPDGSNFTLKIRSTKLEDSAMYFCASSSLGLATGELFFGEGSRLTVL.

The chain uses TRBV11-2 and TRBJ2-3, with D unclear. The CDR3 is 16 residues long. Trimming shortened V by 2 bases and J by 1 base, and 13 bases separated the two germline ends. Germline CDR1 SGHAT, CDR2 FQNNGV. The CDR3 here is CASSLFDRPGTDTQYF. The CDR3 DNA is TGTGCCAGCAGCTTATTCGATCGCCCAGGCACAGATACGCAGTATTTT.

This clonotype has only one observation. Possible read error: a much larger clone is one base away. The V gene is TRBV28, the J gene TRBJ1-5, with a tentative D call TRBD1 (6 bases). The CDR3 is 16 amino acids. With 9 bases removed from V and 4 bases from J, the gap between germline ends came to 22 bases. Germline CDR1 reads MDHEN; CDR2 reads SYDVKM. CDR3 region: CASTATGRGDNQPQHF. The CDR3 DNA is TGTGCCAGTACCGCTACAGGGAGGGGGGATAATCAGCCCCAGCATTTT.

This clonotype has at least ten counts. The V gene is TRBV10-1, the J gene TRBJ2-7, with a tentative D call TRBD2 (6 bases). This CDR3 is 13 amino acids long. V was pared by 7 bases and J by 2 bases, with 12 bases between. Looked up from germline, CDR1 is WNHNN and CDR2 is SYGVQD (reference sequence). CDR3 bases: TGCGCCAGCACATTTTGGGGGGCCTACGAGCAGTACTTC. Residues: CASTFWGAYEQYF.

On this clonotype: Possible read error: a much larger clone is one base away. The V and J genes are TRBV7-9 and TRBJ2-5, with D uncertain. V lost 4 bases and J lost 9, with 15 bases in between. CDR3 length: 13 residues. Germline V lookup: CDR1 SEHNR, CDR2 FQNEAQ (reference sequence). Here the CDR3 reads CASSSSKMSPQYF. DNA of the CDR3: TGTGCCAGCAGCTCCTCTAAGATGTCGCCCCAGTACTTC.

This clonotype showed up many times. The rearrangement links TRBV7-2 to TRBJ2-3, with 11 bases matching TRBD2. Germline V CDR1 and CDR2: SGHTA, FQGNSA. J was trimmed by 5 bases and V by 0 bases; bases with no gene match: 7. This CDR3 region has 17 residues. As DNA, the CDR3 is TGTGCCAGCAGCTTAGCTGGTAGCGGGGGGGCCCAAGATACGCAGTATTTT. It translates to CASSLAGSGGAQDTQYF.

This clonotype was detected ten times or more. The chain couples TRBV4-3 to TRBJ1-2; D unresolved. The CDR3 spans 14 residues. Germline V gives CDR1 LGHNA, CDR2 YSLEER. V was trimmed by 2 bases and J by 4 bases, leaving 11 bases between them. CDR3 sequence: CASSQYGPGYGYTF. CDR3 in DNA: TGCGCCAGCAGCCAATATGGCCCCGGCTATGGCTACACCTTC.